This T cell receptor beta chain stems from a study of shared clonotypes between healthy human individuals. Trimming removed 7 bases at V and 8 bases at J, with 21 bases between. Looked up from germline, CDR1 is MNHNY and CDR2 is SVGAGI (reference sequence). The CDR3 sequence is 15 residues long. Concerning this clone: Its antigen is unknown.

Study-wide points: The four-donor shared clonotypes exceeded non-shared clonotypes in generation probability, with non-shared ones scoring lower. Around 5% of naive CD4 clonotypes were common to a few donors. A small donor pool kept down the genetic and exposure-history diversity that was represented.

Profiling relied on immunoSEQ multiplex PCR, and the TCRdb table lists in-frame clones only, not all of them. Among over 2 million clones, 95% were seen once, and the ten largest hold approximately 0.13%. The receptor was isolated from a man between 18 and 29 years old in good health. Material: naive CD4+ T cells sorted from blood. This sample's subset: CD45RA+ positively selected. The rearrangement uses TRBV6-6 and TRBJ2-1; a possible D gene is TRBD2 (6 bases). CDR3 DNA sequence: TGTGCCAGCATCCCTCGGGGGAACATTATGGATGAGCAGTTCTTC. Amino acid sequence: CASIPRGNIMDEQFF.